These 15 T cell receptor beta chains share one sample of origin, sequenced in a study of vaccination and CD4 T cells after COVID-19. Regarding treatment: approximately 9-day PBMC culture with coronavirus spike peptide pools or control peptides (ViraFEST assay). The antigens for these receptors are not known. The study sequenced cultured CD4+ T cell DNA using the Oncomine TCR Beta short-read assay. TCRdb re-analysed the PCR reads in MiXCR, keeping a single row per CDR3 protein. The table records some 20,000 distinct CDR3 sequences, 35% to 50% of them present only once. Sequencing input: CD4+ T cells from blood, cultured in vitro. The receptors derive from a human donor who had recovered from COVID-19.

A few counts support this clonotype. The chain joins TRBV7-9 to TRBJ1-1, with TRBD1 identical over 8 bases. After removal of 2 bases from V and 0 bases from J, the junction contained 5 bases not matched to a gene. Per germline, CDR1 SEHNR and CDR2 FQNEAQ (reference sequence). This CDR3 has 16 amino acids. The CDR3 DNA reads TGTGCCAGCAGCTTAACGACAGGGGCTTTGAACACTGAAGCTTTCTTT. Translated, it gives CASSLTTGALNTEAFF.

This clonotype was seen more than once but under ten times. This chain uses TRBV20-1 with TRBJ2-1; D unclear. This CDR3 contains 12 residues. V lost 3 bases to trimming and J lost 9 bases, with 12 bases between them. Germline V gene data show CDR1 as DFQATT and CDR2 as SNEGSKA (reference sequence). CDR3 DNA: TGCAGTGCTAGTGCTCTTATAGCTGAGCAGTTCTTC. Translating gives CSASALIAEQFF.

This clonotype occurred a few times. The CDR3 DNA is TGTGCCAGTAGTGGAGGGACAGTCGCCTATGGCTACACCTTC. Encoded protein: CASSGGTVAYGYTF. The chain combines TRBV19 with TRBJ1-2; TRBD1 matches at 7 bases. The CDR3 is made up of 14 amino acids. Germline values: CDR1 LNHDA, CDR2 SQIVND (reference sequence). The ends lost 5 bases at V and 4 bases at J; junction bases unmatched: 7.

V usage is TRBV6-5 and J usage is TRBJ2-2; D possibly uses TRBD1 or TRBD2 (7 bases each). The CDR3 spans 15 residues. Looked up from germline, CDR1 is MNHEY and CDR2 is SVGAGI. V shed 4 bases and J shed 4 bases, with 13 bases lying between them. CDR3 region: CASSFTRGGTGELFF. CDR3 in DNA: TGTGCCAGCAGTTTCACCAGGGGGGGCACCGGGGAGCTGTTTTTT.

This clonotype was recorded only once. The CDR3 loop reads CASSSDGLDRRMAKNIQYF. The DNA for the CDR3 is TGTGCCAGCAGCTCGGATGGTTTAGACCGACGGATGGCCAAAAACATTCAGTACTTC. V gene TRBV11-2 combines with J gene TRBJ2-4; D remains unclear. The CDR3 extends over 19 amino acids. Looked up from germline, CDR1 is SGHAT and CDR2 is FQNNGV. V lost 4 bases to trimming and J lost 1 base, with 23 bases between them.

The V and J genes are TRBV11-3 and TRBJ2-2; 8 nucleotides match TRBD1. Germline CDR1 and CDR2: SGHNT and YENEEA. V shed 0 bases, J shed 3 bases, and the junction held 6 bases outside the gene matches. The CDR3 consists of 17 residues. The CDR3: CASSLDHGTGYTGELFF. The CDR3 region has the DNA TGTGCCAGCAGCTTAGATCATGGGACAGGCTACACCGGGGAGCTGTTTTTT.

This clonotype was observed a few times. V gene TRBV27 combines with J gene TRBJ2-4, with D hard to call. The CDR3 is made up of 17 amino acids. V lost 5 bases, J lost 0 bases, and 17 bases lay in between. In germline, CDR1 is MNHEY, CDR2 SMNVEV (reference sequence). CDR3 DNA: TGTGCCAGCAGTCCCACGACCCGACGGATAGCCAAAAACATTCAGTACTTC. Translated, it gives CASSPTTRRIAKNIQYF.

The gene calls are TRBV7-2 and TRBJ2-5; weak D call: TRBD1 (6 bases). V lost 5 bases and J lost 2, with 9 bases in between. Germline V gene lookup returns CDR1 SGHTA and CDR2 FQGNSA. The CDR3 consists of 13 residues. This chain's CDR3 is CASSKGQQETQYF. DNA of the CDR3: TGTGCCAGCAGCAAAGGACAGCAAGAGACCCAGTACTTC.

V is TRBV10-3 and J is TRBJ1-4, with D perhaps TRBD1 (6 bases). Per the germline V gene, CDR1 is ENHRY and CDR2 is SYGVKD. The V gene lost 6 bases and the J gene lost 4 bases, with 12 bases spanning the gap. The CDR3 extends over 14 amino acids. CDR3 residues: CAISQQGGNEKLFF. In DNA, the CDR3 is TGTGCCATCAGCCAACAGGGAGGTAATGAAAAACTGTTTTTT.

This chain uses TRBV10-2 with TRBJ2-1, with D maybe TRBD1 (6 bases). V was shortened by 4 bases and J by 7 bases, with 14 bases between the two germline ends. The CDR3 runs 14 residues. Germline V gene lookup returns CDR1 WSHSY and CDR2 SAAADI. The CDR3 DNA sequence: TGCGCCAGCAGTGGGCACAGGGTCCAGAATGAGCAGTTCTTC. It yields the protein CASSGHRVQNEQFF.

DNA for the CDR3: TGTGCCAGTAGTAGCGCAGGGGGGGCTGGAAACACCATATATTTT. Its protein is CASSSAGGAGNTIYF. The rearrangement links TRBV19 to TRBJ1-3; 7 nucleotides match TRBD1. The CDR3 is 15 residues long. Germline V lookup: CDR1 LNHDA, CDR2 SQIVND (reference sequence). J was trimmed by 2 bases and V by 4 bases; bases with no gene match: 5. The full variable domain, rest sourced from reference TRBV19 and TRBJ1-3, is DGGITQSPKYLFRKEGQNVTLSCEQNLNHDAMYWYRQDPGQGLRLIYYSQIVNDFQKGDIAEGYSVSREKKESFPLTVTSAQKNPTAFYLCASSSAGGAGNTIYFGEGSWLTVV.

The chain carries TRBV6-1 and TRBJ2-5, with D perhaps given as TRBD1 or TRBD2 (5 bases each). This CDR3 spans 17 amino acids. The V end lost 0 bases, the J end lost 5 bases, and 19 bases lay between the germline ends. Germline V gene lookup returns CDR1 MNHNS and CDR2 SASEGT. CDR3 coding DNA: TGTGCCAGCAGTGAAGCGATCGGAGTTGGGGGAAAGGAGACCCAGTACTTC. Translating it yields CASSEAIGVGGKETQYF.

This clonotype occurred a few times. The chain links TRBV11-3 to TRBJ2-5; 10 positions match TRBD2. Per the germline V gene, CDR1 is SGHNT and CDR2 is YENEEA. The CDR3 runs to 13 residues. V shed 9 bases and J 5 bases; nucleotides not matched to a gene: 6. The CDR3 DNA is TGTGCCAGGAAGCGGGGGGGCCGTGAGACCCAGTACTTC. Protein: CARKRGGRETQYF.

The rearrangement uses TRBV20-1 and TRBJ2-5; 7 nucleotides align to TRBD1. V gave up 8 bases and J gave up 2 bases; unmatched junction bases: 11. Per the germline V gene, CDR1 is DFQATT and CDR2 is SNEGSKA (reference sequence). The CDR3 has 14 amino acids. In DNA form, the CDR3 reads TGCAGTCAACAACAACAGGGGTGGCAAGAGACCCAGTACTTC. It is translated as CSQQQQGWQETQYF.

This rearrangement joins TRBV20-1 to TRBJ2-7; 7 nucleotides match TRBD1. Unmatched junction bases numbered 10, after V lost 3 bases and J lost 2 bases. The CDR3 has 15 amino acids. CDR1 DFQATT and CDR2 SNEGSKA come from the germline V gene (reference sequence). The CDR3 coding sequence is TGCAGTGCTAGGAGCCCGGGACAGCTGGCCTACGAGCAGTACTTC. Residues: CSARSPGQLAYEQYF.